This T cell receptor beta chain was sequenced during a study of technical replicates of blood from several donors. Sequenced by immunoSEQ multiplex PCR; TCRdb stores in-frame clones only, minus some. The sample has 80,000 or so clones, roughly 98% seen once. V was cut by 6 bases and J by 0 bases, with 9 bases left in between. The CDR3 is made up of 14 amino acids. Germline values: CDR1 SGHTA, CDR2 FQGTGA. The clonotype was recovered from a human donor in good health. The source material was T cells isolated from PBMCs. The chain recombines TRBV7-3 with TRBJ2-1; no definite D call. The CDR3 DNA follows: TGTGCCAGCAGTTGGCCTGGCTCCTACAATGAGCAGTTCTTC. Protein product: CASSWPGSYNEQFF.